One sample yielded the 14 T cell receptor beta chains listed below, sequenced in a study of blood T cell repertoires in COVID-19. TCRdb's table, derived via immunoSEQ multiplex PCR, lists solely in-frame clones and lacks some. The sample holds some 400,000 clones, roughly nine tenths seen once. Material for sequencing was PBMCs or T cells enriched from blood (not recorded which). The receptors shown here come from a woman aged 25 to 39 who had recovered from COVID-19.

The V call is TRBV6-2 or TRBV6-3, the J call TRBJ2-1, with 10 bases matching TRBD1. CDR3 length: 17 residues. Per the germline V gene, CDR1 is MNHEY and CDR2 is SVGEGT. J was trimmed by 0 bases and V by 4 bases; bases with no gene match: 6. CDR3 region: CASSFTTGGDSYNEQFF. DNA for the CDR3: TGTGCCAGCAGTTTCACGACAGGGGGCGACTCCTACAATGAGCAGTTCTTC.

CDR3 loop: CASSFPGTEGYTF. CDR3 DNA: TGTGCCAGCAGCTTCCCCGGGACAGAAGGCTACACCTTC. This chain uses TRBV7-9 with TRBJ1-2; 7 positions agree with TRBD1. This CDR3 is 13 amino acids long. Unmatched junction bases numbered 6, after V lost 3 bases and J lost 8 bases. Germline lookup yields CDR1 SEHNR and CDR2 FQNEAQ (reference sequence). Variable domain in full (rest from reference TRBV7-9 and TRBJ1-2): DTGVSQNPRHKITKRGQNVTFRCDPISEHNRLYWYRQTLGQGPEFLTYFQNEAQLEKSRLLSDRFSAERPKGSFSTLEIQRTEQGDSAMYLCASSFPGTEGYTFGSGTRLTVV.

J is TRBJ1-1 and V is TRBV19; D uncertain. The germline V and J ends were trimmed by 9 bases and 0 bases, with 17 bases remaining between them. The CDR3 spans 15 residues. The V gene's germline CDR1 is LNHDA and CDR2 SQIVND (reference sequence). The CDR3 loop reads CASRRLGYMNTEAFF. In nucleotides, the CDR3 is TGTGCCAGCCGGCGACTAGGGTACATGAACACTGAAGCTTTCTTT.

This chain uses TRBV6-1 with TRBJ1-3, with 8 bases lining up with TRBD1. Per the germline V gene, CDR1 is MNHNS and CDR2 is SASEGT. The CDR3 length is 16 residues. The V gene end was trimmed by 2 bases and the J gene end by 4 bases; junction bases not matched to a gene: 7. The CDR3 DNA follows: TGTGCCAGCAGTGAAAGACAGGGGCGCCAGGGAAACACCATATATTTT. Translated, it gives CASSERQGRQGNTIYF.

The V call is TRBV5-5, the J call TRBJ1-6, with TRBD1 matching 8 bases. This CDR3 contains 16 residues. With 4 bases clipped from V and 7 bases from J, the junction kept 10 bases outside the gene matches. Germline CDR1 reads SGHKS; CDR2 reads YYEKEE (reference sequence). The CDR3 reads CASSQFPGQANSPLHF. In DNA, the CDR3 is TGTGCCAGCAGCCAATTCCCGGGACAGGCCAATTCACCCCTCCACTTT.

This chain joins TRBV12-3 or TRBV12-4 and TRBJ1-2; 10 bases align to TRBD1. V was pared by 6 bases and J by 7 bases, with 5 bases of the junction left unmatched. This CDR3 has 13 amino acids. The CDR3 sequence: CASRRQGAAGYTF. The CDR3 DNA reads TGTGCCAGCAGGAGACAGGGGGCGGCTGGCTACACCTTC.

This chain joins TRBV25-1 and TRBJ1-1; the D gene is possibly TRBD1 (6 bases). In germline, CDR1 is MGHDK, CDR2 SYGVNS. The CDR3 contains 12 residues. V was shortened by 5 bases and J by 7 bases, with 11 bases between the two germline ends. In nucleotides, the CDR3 is TGTGCCAGCAGTTTCCAAGGGGGTGAAGCTTTCTTT. Translated, it gives CASSFQGGEAFF.

This clone has only one observation. The chain combines TRBV30 with TRBJ1-1; weak D call: TRBD1 (5 bases). This CDR3 comprises 12 residues. Between the trimmed V and J ends, which lost 8 bases and 0 bases, there was a span of 10 bases. The germline V gene has CDR1 GTSNPN and CDR2 SVGIG (reference sequence). Here the CDR3 reads CARAGMNTEAFF. In DNA, the CDR3 is TGTGCCCGGGCAGGGATGAACACTGAAGCTTTCTTT.

J is TRBJ2-1 and V is TRBV30; TRBD2 aligns across 10 bases. The germline gives CDR1 GTSNPN, CDR2 SVGIG (reference sequence). The CDR3 loop spans 15 amino acids. Losses at the gene ends were 0 bases for V and 1 base for J; bases not matched to a gene: 0. The CDR3 loop reads CAWSVSGRSYNEQFF. The CDR3 coding sequence is TGTGCCTGGAGTGTTAGCGGGAGGTCCTACAATGAGCAGTTCTTC.

The chain is built from TRBV5-6 and TRBJ1-1; 7 bases map to TRBD1. The CDR3 is 17 amino acids. Germline V gene data show CDR1 as SGHDT and CDR2 as YYEEEE. Trimming at V came to 0 bases and at J to 0 bases, leaving 8 bases not matched to a gene. CDR3 in amino acids: CASSLEGSRGMNTEAFF. As DNA, the CDR3 is TGTGCCAGCAGCTTGGAGGGTAGCAGGGGGATGAACACTGAAGCTTTCTTT.

The rearrangement joins TRBV10-3 to TRBJ1-2, with a weak D call TRBD1 (6 bases). Trimming left V 6 bases short and J 2 bases short, with 10 bases between. Germline lookup yields CDR1 ENHRY and CDR2 SYGVKD. CDR3 length: 13 amino acids. CDR3 loop: CAIRGTGNYGYTF. As DNA, the CDR3 is TGTGCCATCAGGGGAACAGGGAACTATGGCTACACCTTC.

This chain uses TRBV6-5 with TRBJ2-7; TRBD2 matches 7 bases. V dropped 0 bases and J dropped 3; count of bases not matched to a gene: 5. The CDR3 contains 15 residues. Germline V gene lookup returns CDR1 MNHEY and CDR2 SVGAGI. The DNA of the CDR3 is TGTGCCAGCAGTTACTCGGGGGGGAAGATCTACGAGCAGTACTTC. Translating gives CASSYSGGKIYEQYF.

The rearrangement joins TRBV4-3 to TRBJ2-7, with no clear D. This CDR3 region has 15 residues. Germline CDR1 reads LGHNA; CDR2 reads YSLEER. V lost 4 bases and J lost 0, with 13 bases in between. Here the CDR3 reads CASSPEPGLSYEQYF. The CDR3 coding sequence is TGCGCCAGCAGCCCCGAACCTGGGCTCTCCTACGAGCAGTACTTC.

This chain joins TRBV7-3 and TRBJ2-2, with D perhaps TRBD1 (5 bases). Germline V gene sequence: CDR1 SGHTA, CDR2 FQGTGA. V was trimmed by 5 bases and J by 7 bases, leaving 11 bases between them. This CDR3 contains 13 residues. CDR3 sequence: CASSLMGHGELFF. Written as DNA, the CDR3 is TGTGCCAGCAGCCTTATGGGGCACGGGGAGCTGTTTTTT. The full variable domain, rest sourced from reference TRBV7-3 and TRBJ2-2, is GAGVSQTPSNKVTEKGKYVELRCDPISGHTALYWYRQSLGQGPEFLIYFQGTGAADDSGLPNDRFFAVRPEGSVSTLKIQRTERGDSAVYLCASSLMGHGELFFGEGSRLTVL.